This TCR beta chain was found in a study of regulatory T cells in long-lasting Graves disease (dated by TCRdb to the early 2020s). As for the study more broadly: Newly diagnosed Graves' disease patients had taken antithyroid drugs for less than 3 months. This study used TCR sequencing and RNA sequencing of peripheral blood to compare persistent Graves' disease patients against newly diagnosed Graves' disease patients. A total of around 35 samples were covered by TCR sequencing, comprising approximately 13 persistent and 20 newly diagnosed Graves' disease patients. The study was conducted in China and was registered as a clinical trial.

Broader findings and caveats from the paper: Lower TCR Shannon entropy and fewer highly expanded clones were observed in persistent Graves' disease patients than in newly diagnosed patients, which suggested clonal expansion. Peripheral blood alone was examined, since thyroid tissue, which constituted the primary lesion, could not be accessed. TRBV28, TRBJ1-2 and TRBJ2-5 were preferentially used in persistent disease, while TRBV20-1 and TRBJ2-1 were favored in newly diagnosed disease. Only the TCR beta chain was sequenced and analyzed. The authors acknowledged the small sample size as a limitation that may reduce accuracy. More public clonotypes were shared among persistent patients (roughly 2,700) than among newly diagnosed patients (under 1,000).

Measured from the cysteine to the phenylalanine, the CDR3 is 15 residues long. The only DNA kept is the CDR3, 45 bases in frame from the first base. The germline V gene (reference sequence) sets CDR1 to LNHDA and CDR2 to SQIVND. Trimming leaves V shorter by 7 bases and J shorter by 5 bases, with the junction holding 10 bases beyond the gene matches. Receptor libraries were prepared by multiplex PCR. The listed sequencing device is Illumina HiSeq 4000. TCR beta libraries were built with iRepertoire HTBI primers and Arm-PCR amplification of CDR3 regions. PCR products were gel purified before sequencing. The paper's data handling went like this. Gene usage analysis of CDR3 amino acid clonotypes relied on the approximately 60 TRBV and 15 or so TRBJ segments identified across samples. COPE and FqMerger were used to merge the filtered high-quality paired reads into contigs. BLAST was used to align contigs to the IMGT TRBV, TRBD and TRBJ reference genes, and CDR3 was defined following IMGT. Any clonotype with a frequency above 0.1% was classified as a highly expanded clone. Shannon entropy served as the measure of repertoire diversity, while the Gini coefficient captured V-J evenness. A clonotype was considered public if more than one individual shared it. The public reads were quality trimmed at Q25 with fastp and then assembled into clones with MiXCR by TCRdb, keeping productive beta chains. Rows with a matching CDR3 protein are joined into one entry that keeps the most common DNA and genes. The V and J calls were not made by the authors but by TCRdb's processing. The sample has 200,000 to 250,000 distinct CDR3 sequences on record, 15% to 20% of them singletons. Of the sample, approximately 12% falls within the top ten clones.

This clonotype was seen only a few times. What this receptor recognizes is not known. No quality values exist for individual bases; no much larger clone is one base distant. Read against the paper, the sample's time point label means: newly diagnosed GD, antithyroid drugs for less than 3 months. For both TCR sequencing and RNA sequencing, RNA was extracted from PBMCs in TRIzol. The diagnosis of Graves' disease was made according to American Thyroid Association guidelines. Recruitment of patients was carried out at an endocrinology department in Xi'an, China. Each patient gave roughly 8.4 milliliters of peripheral blood, collected in an EDTA anticoagulant tube. Ficoll Paque Plus density gradient separation was used to isolate PBMCs, and no further T cell sorting was done. An Agilent 2100 Bioanalyzer and agarose gel were used to check RNA quality, while a NanoDrop 2000 measured RNA concentration. These data were likewise used in another study, on T cells in Graves' hyperthyroidism and ophthalmopathy. The second study, in turn, reports: Graves' hyperthyroidism was defined as stable when no progression to ophthalmopathy occurred over 18 months of follow-up. Hyperthyroidism patients were newly diagnosed, had a disease duration of under 2 months, and were aged 18 to 65 years. The study excluded patients with uncontrolled infections, other autoimmune diseases, pregnancy or lactation. Diagnoses relied on clinical symptoms, serum thyroxine and TRAb, thyroid ultrasound and orbital computed tomography. The TCR CDR3 was subjected to a first round of RT-PCR using the HTBI primer set and the Qiagen OneStep RT-PCR kit. Most expanded thyroid clonotypes (frequency above 0.001) were also detected in blood, a finding suggesting that blood repertoires may reflect thyroid immune responses. A 13 V-J signature model separated ophthalmopathy from stable hyperthyroidism, with roughly 88% sensitivity and 81% to 82% specificity in cross-validation and 80%/75% in testing. During validation, the model predicted progression to ophthalmopathy a median of approximately six months ahead of onset, with 70.59% sensitivity and around 73% specificity. To identify distinguishing TCR V-J signatures, a discovery cohort of around 100 patients was used, comprising under 45 with Graves' ophthalmopathy and about 59 with stable Graves' hyperthyroidism. Prospective prediction of ophthalmopathy was tested in an independent validation cohort consisting of under 20 hyperthyroidism patients and about 17 patients who later progressed to ophthalmopathy. The approximately 90 discovery patients were divided at random into training and test sets in a 7:3 ratio. Thyroid tissue and blood T-cell repertoires from six Graves' hyperthyroidism patients were also compared in the study. Once sampling was done, hyperthyroidism patients were given methimazole at a starting dose of 30 mg daily, whereas ophthalmopathy patients were given high-dose intravenous methylprednisolone. Libraries were constructed in a second round of multiplex PCR, after which size selection and purification were performed. Libraries were sequenced paired-end with 100 bp reads on an Illumina HiSeq2000. SOAPnuke was used to process the raw data, with reads discarded if the reads contained adapters or uncalled bases, had a mean Phred below 15, or lacked an exact constant-primer or identifier match. High-quality paired reads were merged using COPE v1.2.5, and each unique nucleotide sequence was defined as a clonotype. MiTCR v1.1 was used to align the clonotypes against IMGT TRBV, TRBD and TRBJ reference segments. Analysis was restricted to V-J combinations with a frequency above 0.0001, which covered about 99% of repertoires. The TCS score was defined as the ratio of F50 (clonal expansion) to E x V (chaos), calculated using BLOSUM62-based TCRdist between CDR3 peptides within each V-J. Welch's t-statistics and random forest reduced fewer than 600 V-J features to 10 to 15, which were used in a naive Bayes classifier (R e1071). Sample size was not statistically predetermined, and blinding of investigators to group allocation was not performed. TCR Vbeta CDR3 sequencing of 135 peripheral blood samples (approximately 44 ophthalmopathy, 75 to 80 hyperthyroidism and some 17 progressor patients) is reported in the paper.

The sample consisted of peripheral blood mononuclear cells (PBMCs), taken at new diagnosis, from a patient treated with antithyroid drugs. The chain is encoded by TRBV19 joined to TRBJ1-5; TRBD1 lines up with 8 middle nucleotides. The receptor was isolated from a woman under 40 with Graves disease. Donor details come from another sample of the same person, matched by shared clones. This receptor carries the CDR3 CASTPEDRDYQPQHF. DNA sequence: TGTGCCAGTACTCCGGAGGACAGGGATTATCAGCCCCAGCATTTT.